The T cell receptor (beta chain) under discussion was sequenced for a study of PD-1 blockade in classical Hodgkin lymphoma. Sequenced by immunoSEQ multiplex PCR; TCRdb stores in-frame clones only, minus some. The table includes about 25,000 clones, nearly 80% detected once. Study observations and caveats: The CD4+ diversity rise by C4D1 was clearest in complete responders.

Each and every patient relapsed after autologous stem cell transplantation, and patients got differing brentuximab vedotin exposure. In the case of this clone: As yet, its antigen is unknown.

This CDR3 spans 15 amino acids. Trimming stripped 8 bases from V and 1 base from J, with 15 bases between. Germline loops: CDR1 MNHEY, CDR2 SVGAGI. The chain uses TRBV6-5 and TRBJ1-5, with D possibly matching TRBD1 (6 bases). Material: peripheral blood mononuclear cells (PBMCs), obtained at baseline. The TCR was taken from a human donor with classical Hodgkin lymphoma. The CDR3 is CASGSTQGSNQPQHF. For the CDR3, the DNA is TGTGCCAGCGGTTCGACTCAGGGGAGCAATCAGCCCCAGCATTTT.